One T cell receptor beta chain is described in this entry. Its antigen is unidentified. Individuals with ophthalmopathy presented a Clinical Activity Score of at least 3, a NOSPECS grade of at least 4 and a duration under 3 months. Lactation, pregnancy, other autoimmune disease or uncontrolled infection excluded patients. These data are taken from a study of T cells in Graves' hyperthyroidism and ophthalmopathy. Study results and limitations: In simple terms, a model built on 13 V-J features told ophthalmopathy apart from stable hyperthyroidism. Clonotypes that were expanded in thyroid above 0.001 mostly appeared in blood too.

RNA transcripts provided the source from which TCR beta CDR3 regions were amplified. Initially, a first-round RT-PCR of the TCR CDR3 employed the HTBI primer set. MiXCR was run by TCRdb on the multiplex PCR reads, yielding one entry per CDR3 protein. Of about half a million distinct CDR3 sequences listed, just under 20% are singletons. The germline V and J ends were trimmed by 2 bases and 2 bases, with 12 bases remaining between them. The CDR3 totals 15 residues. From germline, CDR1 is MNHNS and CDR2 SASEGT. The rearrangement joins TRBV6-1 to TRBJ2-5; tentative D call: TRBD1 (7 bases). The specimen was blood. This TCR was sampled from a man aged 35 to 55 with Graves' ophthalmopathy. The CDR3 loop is CASSEQGGSQETQYF. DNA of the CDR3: TGTGCCAGCAGTGAACAGGGGGGCAGTCAAGAGACCCAGTACTTC.